Listed here are 22 T cell receptor beta chains from one sample, sequenced in a study of blood T cells in healthy people across ages. With a J-beta primer mix and a sample-barcoded 5' primer, a second PCR ran about 6 to 11 cycles. MiXCR was run by TCRdb on the 5' RACE reads, yielding one entry per CDR3 protein. The sample lists more than 800,000 distinct CDR3 sequences; 40% to 50% were seen once. The specimen was blood. The receptors come from a woman in her fifties or sixties in good health.

V usage is TRBV29-1 and J usage is TRBJ2-7; TRBD2 matches 11 bases. CDR1 is SQVTM, CDR2 ANQGSEA, per germline. The CDR3 covers 17 residues. V gave up 1 base and J gave up 3 bases; unmatched junction bases: 11. The CDR3 spells CSVEAPSTSGRIYEQYF. The CDR3 DNA reads as TGCAGCGTTGAAGCCCCTTCAACTAGCGGGAGAATCTACGAGCAGTACTTC.

This rearrangement joins TRBV2 to TRBJ1-2, with D perhaps TRBD1 (6 bases). Per germline, CDR1 SNHLY and CDR2 FYNNEI. CDR3 length equals 14 residues. The ends were cut back, 4 bases at V and 8 bases at J, with 17 bases in the middle. CDR3 bases: TGTGCCAGCAGTGGACCAGGGGCAGCCGGCGGCTACACCTTC. Translated: CASSGPGAAGGYTF.

The chain couples TRBV10-3 to TRBJ2-3, with 7 bases aligning to TRBD2. The CDR3 is made up of 16 amino acids. With 6 bases clipped from V and 2 bases from J, the junction kept 11 bases outside the gene matches. Germline V lookup: CDR1 ENHRY, CDR2 SYGVKD. CDR3 sequence reads: CAIRWGLSGSTDTQYF. CDR3 DNA sequence: TGTGCCATCAGGTGGGGACTAAGCGGCTCCACAGATACGCAGTATTTT.

The chain has TRBV12-3 or TRBV12-4 and TRBJ2-2, with 10 bases lining up with TRBD2. This CDR3 is built from 16 residues. Trimming took 6 bases from V and 4 from J; bases not matched to a gene: 8. CDR3 sequence: CASSISGRRRTGELFF. The CDR3 nucleotides read TGTGCCAGCAGCATTAGCGGGAGGCGCCGCACCGGGGAGCTGTTTTTT.

This clonotype was observed a handful of times. The chain links TRBV4-1 to TRBJ1-6; D is unresolved. Trimming cost V 4 bases and J 12 bases, with 16 bases left between them. CDR1 is MGHRA and CDR2 is YSYEKL in the germline V gene. CDR3 length: 14 amino acids. The CDR3 nucleotides read TGCGCCAGCAGCCCAACGGAGGCGCCAAGACCCCTCCACTTT. Translated, it gives CASSPTEAPRPLHF.

The chain is built from TRBV29-1 and TRBJ2-1, with D hard to call. Deletions cut 2 bases from V and 0 bases from J, with 20 bases between. This CDR3 spans 18 amino acids. Germline V CDR1 and CDR2: SQVTM, ANQGSEA. This CDR3 is CSVELADISPDSYNEQFF. The CDR3 DNA follows: TGCAGCGTTGAACTGGCAGACATTTCCCCCGACTCCTACAATGAGCAGTTCTTC.

This clonotype was observed a few times. The chain links TRBV12-3 or TRBV12-4 to TRBJ2-1; D may be TRBD1 or TRBD2 (5 bases each). V gave up 4 bases and J gave up 13 bases, with 17 bases separating them. The length of the CDR3 is 13 residues. The CDR3: CASSWPRDLHQFF. CDR3 in DNA: TGTGCCAGCAGTTGGCCCCGGGACCTTCATCAGTTCTTC.

This clonotype was seen more than once but under ten times. J is TRBJ2-7 and V is TRBV6-5; no clear D. Looked up from germline, CDR1 is MNHEY and CDR2 is SVGAGI. The CDR3 sequence is 11 residues long. V was pared by 11 bases and J by 0 bases, with 8 bases between. As DNA, the CDR3 is TGTGCCGTGGTGTCCTCCTACGAGCAGTACTTC. Its translation is CAVVSSYEQYF.

On this clonotype: A much larger clonotype is one base distant, so this may be a read error. This chain connects TRBV7-2 to TRBJ2-3; TRBD2 might be the D (5 bases). This CDR3 spans 13 amino acids. V dropped 0 bases and J dropped 6 bases, with 7 bases sitting between them. CDR1 and CDR2 from the germline V gene are SGHTA and FQGNSA. In DNA, the CDR3 is TGTGCCAGCAGCTTAGCGTGCGGGGATACGCAGTATTTT. Translation gives CASSLACGDTQYF.

The chain combines TRBV5-1 with TRBJ2-6, with a weak D call TRBD1 (5 bases). CDR3 length equals 17 residues. CDR1 SGHRS and CDR2 YFSETQ come from the germline V gene. Trimming pared 5 bases from V and 4 bases from J, leaving 19 bases between. DNA of the CDR3: TGCGCCAGCAGGCTTCAAGCAGGGTCGATCGGGGCCAACGTCCTGACTTTC. This sequence encodes CASRLQAGSIGANVLTF. Full variable domain (outside the CDR3, taken from reference TRBV5-1 and TRBJ2-6): KAGVTQTPRYLIKTRGQQVTLSCSPISGHRSVSWYQQTPGQGLQFLFEYFSETQRNKGNFPGRFSGRQFSNSRSEMNVSTLELGDSALYLCASRLQAGSIGANVLTFGAGSRLTVL.

This clonotype was counted between two and nine times. The V call is TRBV7-2, the J call TRBJ1-1, with 8 bases lining up with TRBD1. The V and J ends lost 1 base and 4 bases, in that order; junction bases with no gene match: 5. This CDR3 is built from 15 residues. The germline V gene encodes CDR1 SGHTA and CDR2 FQGNSA. Here the CDR3 reads CASSLEPGGITEAFF. DNA for the CDR3: TGTGCCAGCAGCTTAGAACCAGGGGGCATCACTGAAGCTTTCTTT.

Comment on this clonotype: This may stem from a read error, because a much larger clone lies one nucleotide away. This chain connects TRBV7-9 to TRBJ2-4; 10 bases are a match to TRBD1. The J call may be wrong; the DNA end is better matched by TRBJ2-7. CDR1 is SEHNR, CDR2 FQNEAQ, per germline (reference sequence). This CDR3 contains 15 residues. As DNA, the CDR3 is TGTGCCAGCAGCCCTGGGGACAGGGGTAAAGACGAGCAGTACTTC. As protein: CASSPGDRGKDEQYF.

This chain uses TRBV14 with TRBJ1-1; D gene unclear. Germline-derived CDR1 and CDR2 are SGHDN and FVKESK. V shed 4 bases and J shed 0 bases, with 12 bases lying between them. The CDR3 runs 15 residues. The CDR3 sequence is CASSPSRSLNTEAFF. The CDR3 nucleotides read TGTGCCAGCAGCCCCTCAAGGAGCCTGAACACTGAAGCTTTCTTT.

V gene TRBV29-1 combines with J gene TRBJ1-1; D is possibly TRBD1 (6 bases). Trimming stripped 7 bases from V and 0 bases from J, with 12 bases between. Germline V gives CDR1 SQVTM, CDR2 ANQGSEA. The CDR3 covers 13 residues. The CDR3 loop reads CSGGGPMNTEAFF. The CDR3 region has the DNA TGCAGCGGAGGGGGGCCAATGAACACTGAAGCTTTCTTT.

This clonotype was detected a few times. This chain connects TRBV7-6 to TRBJ1-1, with D perhaps matching TRBD1 (6 bases). With 1 base removed from V and 1 base from J, the gap between germline ends came to 13 bases. In germline, CDR1 is SGHVS, CDR2 FNYEAQ. The CDR3 covers 16 residues. The CDR3 loop is CASSLVLLQGNTEAFF. Here the CDR3 DNA reads TGTGCCAGCAGCTTAGTTCTTTTACAGGGGAACACTGAAGCTTTCTTT.

In this sample, this clonotype turned up once. J is TRBJ2-1 and V is TRBV7-3; a weak D match, TRBD1 (7 bases). Germline V gene lookup returns CDR1 SGHTA and CDR2 FQGTGA. V was shortened by 4 bases and J by 7 bases, with 11 bases between the two germline ends. The CDR3 contains 13 residues. The CDR3 loop is CASSWAGQNEQFF. CDR3 DNA sequence: TGTGCCAGCAGCTGGGCGGGACAGAATGAGCAGTTCTTC.

At least ten counts were recorded for this clonotype. One end of the junction fails to match germline, which may point to a read error. The chain carries TRBV10-1 and TRBJ2-3; unclear D gene. Germline CDR1 reads WNHNN; CDR2 reads SYGVQD (reference sequence). The CDR3 runs to 11 residues. The CDR3 DNA follows: TGTGCCAGCAGCGATGGAGATACGCAGTATTTT. Amino acids: CASSDGDTQYF.

The chain combines TRBV4-3 with TRBJ2-4; tentative D call: TRBD2 (6 bases). Trimming left V 5 bases short and J 6 bases short, with 11 bases between. The CDR3 spans 13 residues. Germline loops: CDR1 LGHNA, CDR2 YSLEER. The CDR3 protein is CASSEALANIQYF. As DNA, the CDR3 is TGCGCCAGCAGCGAAGCACTAGCAAACATTCAGTACTTC.

This clonotype was seen a few times. V usage is TRBV19 and J usage is TRBJ2-7, with a tentative D call TRBD1 (5 bases). The V and J ends lost 9 bases and 7 bases respectively, with 19 bases between them. The germline CDR1 and CDR2 sequences are LNHDA and SQIVND (reference sequence). The CDR3 extends over 13 amino acids. The CDR3 sequence is CASSAGYPREQYF. The CDR3 DNA follows: TGTGCCAGCAGTGCAGGGTATCCTAGGGAGCAGTACTTC.

The rearrangement uses TRBV3-1 and TRBJ2-5; TRBD2 is a possible D gene (6 bases). This CDR3 has 13 residues. V was shortened by 4 bases and J by 11 bases, with 17 bases between the two germline ends. Germline CDR1 is LGHDT and CDR2 is YNNKEL (reference sequence). The CDR3 DNA reads TGTGCCAGCAGCCGGGTTCCGACGGGGGAGCAGTACTTC. This codes for CASSRVPTGEQYF.

This clonotype was recorded a few times. A read error may account for a junction end that differs from germline. This chain joins TRBV7-9 and TRBJ2-5; no firm D call. Germline values: CDR1 SEHNR, CDR2 FQNEAQ (reference sequence). The CDR3 loop spans 14 amino acids. CDR3 nucleotide sequence: TGTGCCAGCAGCTTATTCCCTGACCAAGAGACCCAGTACTTT. Protein sequence: CASSLFPDQETQYF.

A few counts support this clonotype. J is TRBJ2-1 and V is TRBV10-3; the match to TRBD2 covers 14 bases. The V gene end was trimmed by 0 bases and the J gene end by 6 bases; junction bases not matched to a gene: 1. The germline V gene has CDR1 ENHRY and CDR2 SYGVKD. The CDR3 has 16 amino acids. The CDR3 DNA reads TGTGCCATCAGTGAGTCTGGGACTAGCGGGGGCAATGAGCAGTTCTTC. This encodes CAISESGTSGGNEQFF.